The 20 T cell receptor beta chains below were found in one sample sequenced in a study of cytomegalovirus exposure and HLA in healthy donors. Researchers ran the PCR with 60 Vbeta and 13 Jbeta primers. Clones were read by immunoSEQ multiplex PCR, and TCRdb kept only the in-frame ones, dropping some. The table includes about 120,000 clones, less than 85% detected once. Sequencing was performed on PBMCs. Receptors originate from a man younger than 30 in good health and CMV-seropositive.

V is TRBV7-9 and J is TRBJ1-1, with D perhaps matching TRBD1 (6 bases). Trimming shortened V by 5 bases and J by 4 bases, and 8 bases separated the two germline ends. Germline CDR1 SEHNR, CDR2 FQNEAQ (reference sequence). The CDR3 contains 12 residues. In nucleotides, the CDR3 is TGTGCCAGCAGCCCAGGGGTCACTGAAGCTTTCTTT. Its translation is CASSPGVTEAFF.

V and J are TRBV6-1 and TRBJ2-1; D gene ambiguous. CDR3 length equals 17 residues. Germline CDR1 is MNHNS and CDR2 is SASEGT. Trimming took off 4 bases at V and 0 bases at J, with 16 bases between the two ends. For the CDR3, the DNA is TGTGCCAGCAGTGCCTACCTGCCGGTTAGCTCCTACAATGAGCAGTTCTTC. This codes for CASSAYLPVSSYNEQFF.

The chain couples TRBV9 to TRBJ1-4, with D uncertain. Between the trimmed V and J ends, which lost 3 bases and 3 bases, there was a span of 9 bases. Germline V gives CDR1 SGDLS, CDR2 YYNGEE. The CDR3 has 14 amino acids. CDR3 nucleotides: TGTGCCAGCAGCGGCGGGGTCGCTAATGAAAAACTGTTTTTT. This translates into CASSGGVANEKLFF.

This chain uses TRBV5-1 with TRBJ2-1, with D perhaps TRBD1 (6 bases). This CDR3 region has 15 residues. V was shortened by 0 bases and J by 8 bases, with 15 bases between the two germline ends. The germline V gene has CDR1 SGHRS and CDR2 YFSETQ. The CDR3, as DNA: TGCGCCAGCAGCTTGGCCGGGTCTGGGGGCTATGAGCAGTTCTTC. This sequence encodes CASSLAGSGGYEQFF.

This chain uses TRBV7-6 with TRBJ2-7; no firm D call. V lost 5 bases, J lost 4 bases, and 12 bases lay in between. Germline lookup yields CDR1 SGHVS and CDR2 FNYEAQ. CDR3 size: 13 residues. CDR3: CASSRSPQYEQYF. In DNA, the CDR3 is TGTGCCAGCAGCCGGAGTCCTCAATACGAGCAGTACTTC.

This sequence joins TRBV5-1 and TRBJ1-2; unclear D gene. Germline V CDR1 and CDR2: SGHRS, YFSETQ. V was pared by 4 bases and J by 6 bases, with 13 bases between. The CDR3 is made up of 13 amino acids. This CDR3 reads CASSPGGLHGYTF. CDR3 bases: TGCGCCAGCAGCCCCGGCGGGCTCCATGGCTACACCTTC.

This sequence joins TRBV2 and TRBJ1-1, with 8 positions matching TRBD1. The trim removed 6 bases at V and 0 bases at J, leaving 15 bases unmatched. The germline V gene has CDR1 SNHLY and CDR2 FYNNEI. The CDR3 contains 18 residues. The CDR3 DNA sequence: TGTGCCAGCAGCCTTCGGATGGGACAGGATTATTTGAACACTGAAGCTTTCTTT. This sequence encodes CASSLRMGQDYLNTEAFF.

This clone appeared a few times. V usage is TRBV6-5 and J usage is TRBJ1-1; D may be TRBD1 (5 bases). The germline V gene encodes CDR1 MNHEY and CDR2 SVGAGI. The CDR3 is 15 residues long. With 3 bases removed from V and 4 bases from J, the gap between germline ends came to 15 bases. CDR3 bases: TGTGCCAGCAGTTATAGCGGGGGGTTGGCCACTGAAGCTTTCTTT. This sequence encodes CASSYSGGLATEAFF.

This chain joins TRBV11-1 and TRBJ2-1; the match to TRBD2 covers 11 bases. Germline loops: CDR1 SGHAT, CDR2 FQDESV (reference sequence). This CDR3 region has 15 residues. The J segment lost 8 bases and the V segment lost 5 bases, leaving 8 bases of the junction unmatched. CDR3 nucleotides: TGTGCCAGCAGCCGTAGCGGGGGGGCCAAAGATGAGCAGTTCTTC. Its protein product is CASSRSGGAKDEQFF. The complete variable domain, with remaining parts taken from reference TRBV11-1 and TRBJ2-1, reads EAEVAQSPRYKITEKSQAVAFWCDPISGHATLYWYRQILGQGPELLVQFQDESVVDDSQLPKDRFSAERLKGVDSTLKIQPAELGDSAMYLCASSRSGGAKDEQFFGPGTRLTVL.

This clone turned up a few times. The CDR3 DNA follows: TGTGCCAGCAGTGCCGTGGGGGGAGGCAATCAGCCCCAGCATTTT. Translated, it gives CASSAVGGGNQPQHF. The chain employs TRBV2 and TRBJ1-5; possibly TRBD1 for D (5 bases). The CDR3 runs to 15 residues. With 4 bases removed from V and 2 bases from J, the gap between germline ends came to 12 bases. CDR1 and CDR2 from the germline V gene are SNHLY and FYNNEI.

This clone came up a few times. The same CDR3 is also encoded by other DNA sequences in this sample. The chain uses TRBV5-6 and TRBJ2-3, with TRBD2 identical over 11 bases. Germline values: CDR1 SGHDT, CDR2 YYEEEE. The CDR3 runs to 14 residues. After removal of 2 bases from V and 4 bases from J, the junction contained 0 bases not matched to a gene. This chain's CDR3 is CASSFSGGADTQYF. The DNA of the CDR3 is TGTGCCAGCAGCTTTAGCGGGGGGGCAGATACGCAGTATTTT.

The genes are TRBV5-1 and TRBJ2-7; 10 nucleotides line up with TRBD1. Germline CDR1 reads SGHRS; CDR2 reads YFSETQ. Trimming removed 5 bases from V and 7 bases from J; junction bases left unmatched: 15. This CDR3 has 16 residues. Here the CDR3 DNA reads TGCGCCAGCAGTCTGACAGGGGGCGCGTCGGAAGGGGAGCAGTACTTC. This translates into CASSLTGGASEGEQYF. The whole variable domain, filled in from reference TRBV5-1 and TRBJ2-7, reads KAGVTQTPRYLIKTRGQQVTLSCSPISGHRSVSWYQQTPGQGLQFLFEYFSETQRNKGNFPGRFSGRQFSNSRSEMNVSTLELGDSALYLCASSLTGGASEGEQYFGPGTRLTVT.

This sequence joins TRBV6-1 and TRBJ2-3, with 11 positions matching TRBD2. CDR1 is MNHNS and CDR2 is SASEGT in the germline V gene. The CDR3 loop spans 15 amino acids. J lost 2 bases, V lost 5 bases, and 3 bases had no gene match. CDR3 region: CASSPLAGDTDTQYF. The CDR3 bases are TGTGCCAGCAGTCCACTAGCGGGGGACACAGATACGCAGTATTTT.

The chain carries TRBV28 and TRBJ2-7; 8 bases match TRBD1. V shed 6 bases and J 2 bases; nucleotides not matched to a gene: 3. The CDR3 covers 13 residues. Germline loops: CDR1 MDHEN, CDR2 SYDVKM. For the CDR3, the DNA is TGTGCCAGCAGCAGGACAGGGCCCTACGAGCAGTACTTC. Its translation is CASSRTGPYEQYF.

The rearrangement uses TRBV7-9 and TRBJ2-5; D not certain. Trimming took off 2 bases at V and 5 bases at J, with 6 bases between the two ends. The germline V gene encodes CDR1 SEHNR and CDR2 FQNEAQ (reference sequence). The CDR3 runs to 12 residues. CDR3 bases: TGTGCCAGCAGCTTATATACTGAGACCCAGTACTTC. It codes for CASSLYTETQYF.

The rearrangement joins TRBV30 to TRBJ1-2; 11 bases agree with TRBD1. Trimming at V came to 1 base and at J to 7 bases, leaving 2 bases not matched to a gene. Per germline, CDR1 GTSNPN and CDR2 SVGIG (reference sequence). This CDR3 contains 13 residues. The CDR3 protein is CAWSGGTGGGYTF. The CDR3 coding sequence is TGTGCCTGGAGTGGGGGGACAGGGGGTGGCTACACCTTC.

The chain joins TRBV19 to TRBJ1-2; no clear D. The CDR3 length is 13 residues. Germline CDR1 and CDR2: LNHDA and SQIVND (reference sequence). V was clipped by 1 base and J by 5 bases, with 8 bases between them. The CDR3 here is CASSIAHLYGYTF. The CDR3 DNA follows: TGTGCCAGTAGTATAGCCCACCTATATGGCTACACCTTC.

V usage is TRBV19 and J usage is TRBJ2-1; 9 nucleotides align to TRBD2. The germline V gene encodes CDR1 LNHDA and CDR2 SQIVND (reference sequence). This CDR3 comprises 16 residues. J was trimmed by 0 bases and V by 3 bases; bases with no gene match: 3. The CDR3 protein is CASSIGAGGSYNEQFF. The CDR3 DNA follows: TGTGCCAGTAGTATCGGAGCGGGGGGCTCCTACAATGAGCAGTTCTTC.

In this sample, this clone turned up once. The chain uses TRBV5-6 and TRBJ1-2; D is possibly TRBD1 (6 bases). V lost 4 bases and J lost 4, with 11 bases in between. The CDR3 loop spans 13 amino acids. Germline V gene sequence: CDR1 SGHDT, CDR2 YYEEEE. The CDR3 bases are TGTGCCAGCAGCAGAAGAGGGGGCTATGGCTACACCTTC. Translated: CASSRRGGYGYTF.

This chain links TRBV11-2 with TRBJ1-1; D ambiguous. The CDR3 loop spans 14 amino acids. Germline assignment: CDR1 SGHAT and CDR2 FQNNGV. V was clipped by 5 bases and J by 2 bases, with 12 bases between them. The CDR3 reads CASSLATSNTEAFF. CDR3 coding DNA: TGTGCCAGCAGCCTAGCGACTTCAAACACTGAAGCTTTCTTT.